The 9 T cell receptor beta chains below were found in one sample sequenced in a study of shared clonotypes between healthy human individuals. Only CD45RO-negative cells positively selected for CCR7 counted as naive CD8 cells, so terminally differentiated effector memory CD45RA+ cells were excluded. Method: immunoSEQ multiplex PCR; TCRdb's copy keeps in-frame clones and lacks some. The table has nearly 600,000 clones, around 95% seen once. Sample: naive CD8+ T cells sorted from blood. The receptors were sampled from a woman aged 25-40 years in good health.

The chain joins TRBV5-1 to TRBJ2-5, with D perhaps TRBD2 (5 bases). The J call may be incorrect, as the DNA end agrees better with TRBJ2-7. Germline values: CDR1 SGHRS, CDR2 YFSETQ. The CDR3 loop spans 13 amino acids. CDR3 sequence: CASSPDSAYEQYF. CDR3 bases: TGCGCCAGCAGCCCGGACTCTGCCTACGAGCAGTACTTC.

This clone was found once. The chain has TRBV15 and TRBJ1-1; D is possibly TRBD1 (6 bases). The CDR3 contains 17 residues. Per the germline V gene, CDR1 is LNHNV and CDR2 is YYDKDF (reference sequence). V lost 5 bases and J lost 0, with 19 bases in between. CDR3 loop: CATSPTGHANLNTEAFF. The CDR3 DNA is TGTGCCACCAGCCCCACGGGACACGCAAATTTGAACACTGAAGCTTTCTTT.

The gene calls are TRBV4-1 and TRBJ1-2; D is uncertain. Germline-derived CDR1 and CDR2 are MGHRA and YSYEKL. This CDR3 contains 14 residues. V lost 1 base and J 2 bases, leaving 8 bases between the germline ends. The CDR3 DNA follows: TGCGCCAGCAGCCAAGTGGGAGCGAACTATGGCTACACCTTC. This gives the protein CASSQVGANYGYTF.

This chain connects TRBV27 to TRBJ2-7, with D perhaps TRBD1 or TRBD2 (7 bases each). With 1 base removed from V and 2 bases from J, the gap between germline ends came to 12 bases. Germline V gives CDR1 MNHEY, CDR2 SMNVEV (reference sequence). The CDR3 spans 15 residues. CDR3: CASSLWEGTAYEQYF. CDR3 sequence (DNA): TGTGCCAGCAGTTTATGGGAGGGGACAGCCTACGAGCAGTACTTC.

The chain employs TRBV4-2 and TRBJ1-6; 7 nucleotides line up with TRBD1. Germline CDR1 reads LGHNA; CDR2 reads YNFKEQ. The CDR3 runs 16 residues. V shed 0 bases and J 6 bases; nucleotides not matched to a gene: 5. The CDR3 sequence: CASSQDPTGTNSPLHF. CDR3 in DNA: TGTGCCAGCAGCCAAGACCCGACAGGGACTAATTCACCCCTCCACTTT.

The J gene is TRBJ2-7, the V gene TRBV11-2, with 12 bases identical to TRBD2. CDR1 is SGHAT and CDR2 is FQNNGV in the germline V gene. The V segment lost 1 base and the J segment 3 bases; nucleotides outside the gene matches: 1. The CDR3 loop spans 15 amino acids. The CDR3, as DNA: TGTGCCAGCAGCTTAGGACTAGCGGGGGACTACGAGCAGTACTTC. Its protein is CASSLGLAGDYEQYF.

The rearrangement joins TRBV27 to TRBJ2-5; 11 nucleotides line up with TRBD2. The J call is uncertain, as TRBJ2-7 better fits the DNA end. There are 15 residues in the CDR3. Germline values: CDR1 MNHEY, CDR2 SMNVEV (reference sequence). CDR3 amino acids: CASSSVAGGPNEQYF. The CDR3 DNA follows: TGTGCCAGCAGCAGCGTAGCGGGAGGGCCTAACGAGCAGTACTTC.

The chain employs TRBV29-1 and TRBJ2-2, with 8 bases matching TRBD2. The CDR3 is 15 amino acids. Germline CDR1 is SQVTM and CDR2 is ANQGSEA. J lost 6 bases, V lost 4 bases, and 10 bases had no gene match. Here the CDR3 DNA reads TGCAGCGTTGGGGACGGGAGGGCTCAGCCCGGGGAGCTGTTTTTT. This codes for CSVGDGRAQPGELFF.

The rearrangement joins TRBV4-1 to TRBJ1-1, with D perhaps matching TRBD1 (6 bases). Trimming stripped 2 bases from V and 2 bases from J, with 12 bases between. There are 15 residues in the CDR3. Germline V gives CDR1 MGHRA, CDR2 YSYEKL. The CDR3 DNA is TGCGCCAGCAGCCAAATGGGGGGGCTAAACACTGAAGCTTTCTTT. It specifies CASSQMGGLNTEAFF.